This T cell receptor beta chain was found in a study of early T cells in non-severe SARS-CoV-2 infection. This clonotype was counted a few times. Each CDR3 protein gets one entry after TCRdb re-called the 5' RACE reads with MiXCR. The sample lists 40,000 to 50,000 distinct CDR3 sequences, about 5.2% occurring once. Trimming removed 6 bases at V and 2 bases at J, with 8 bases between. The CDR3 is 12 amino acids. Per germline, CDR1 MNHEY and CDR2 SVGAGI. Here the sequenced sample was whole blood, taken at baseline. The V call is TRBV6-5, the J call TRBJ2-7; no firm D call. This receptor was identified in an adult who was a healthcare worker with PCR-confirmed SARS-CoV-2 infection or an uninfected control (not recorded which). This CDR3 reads CASRREPYEQYF. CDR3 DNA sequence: TGTGCCAGCAGGCGAGAACCCTACGAGCAGTACTTC.